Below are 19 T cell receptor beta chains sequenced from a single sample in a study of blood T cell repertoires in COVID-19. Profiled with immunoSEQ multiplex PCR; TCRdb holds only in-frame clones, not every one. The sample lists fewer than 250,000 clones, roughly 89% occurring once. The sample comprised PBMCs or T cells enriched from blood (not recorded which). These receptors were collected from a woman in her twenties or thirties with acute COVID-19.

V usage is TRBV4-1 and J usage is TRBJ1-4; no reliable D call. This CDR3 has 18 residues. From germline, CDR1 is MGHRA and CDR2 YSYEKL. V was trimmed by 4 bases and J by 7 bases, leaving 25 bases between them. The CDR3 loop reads CASSLVPPVLSSSEKLFF. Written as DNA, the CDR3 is TGCGCCAGCAGCCTAGTTCCTCCAGTACTATCTAGTTCTGAAAAACTGTTTTTT.

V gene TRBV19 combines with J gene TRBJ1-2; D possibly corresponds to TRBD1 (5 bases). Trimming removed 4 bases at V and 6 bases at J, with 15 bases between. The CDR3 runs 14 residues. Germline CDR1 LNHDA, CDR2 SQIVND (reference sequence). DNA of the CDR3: TGTGCCAGTAGTAAACCGACAGTGGACAATGGCTACACCTTC. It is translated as CASSKPTVDNGYTF.

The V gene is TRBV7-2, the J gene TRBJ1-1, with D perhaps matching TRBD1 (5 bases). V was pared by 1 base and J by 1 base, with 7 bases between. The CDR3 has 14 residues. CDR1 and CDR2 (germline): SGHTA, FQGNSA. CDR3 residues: CASSLGQPNTEAFF. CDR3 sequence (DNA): TGTGCCAGCAGCTTAGGACAGCCGAACACTGAAGCTTTCTTT.

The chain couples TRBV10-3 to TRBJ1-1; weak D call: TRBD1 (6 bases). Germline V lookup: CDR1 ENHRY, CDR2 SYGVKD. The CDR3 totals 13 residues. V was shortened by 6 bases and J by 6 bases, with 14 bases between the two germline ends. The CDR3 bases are TGTGCCATCAGCGGGATGGGGGGGCCTGAAGCTTTCTTT. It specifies CAISGMGGPEAFF.

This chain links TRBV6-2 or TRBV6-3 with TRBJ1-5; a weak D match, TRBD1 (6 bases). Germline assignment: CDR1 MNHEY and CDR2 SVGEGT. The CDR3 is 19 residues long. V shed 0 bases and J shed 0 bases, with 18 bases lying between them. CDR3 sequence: CASSYSRTGHSYSNQPQHF. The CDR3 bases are TGTGCCAGCAGTTACTCGAGGACGGGACACTCTTATAGCAATCAGCCCCAGCATTTT.

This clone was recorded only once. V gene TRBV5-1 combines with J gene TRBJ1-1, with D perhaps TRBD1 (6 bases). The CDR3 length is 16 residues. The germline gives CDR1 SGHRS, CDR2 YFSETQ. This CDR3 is CPRRWRGGGGGTEAFF. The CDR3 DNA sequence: TGCCCCCGCCGCTGGCGGGGCGGGGGCGGGGGCACTGAAGCTTTCTTT.

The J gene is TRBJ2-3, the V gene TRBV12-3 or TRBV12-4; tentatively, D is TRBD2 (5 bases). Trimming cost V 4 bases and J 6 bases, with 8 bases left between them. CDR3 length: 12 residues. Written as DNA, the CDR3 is TGTGCCAGCAGTTCGGGGATGGATACGCAGTATTTT. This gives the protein CASSSGMDTQYF.

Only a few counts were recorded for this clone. CDR3 amino acids: CASSLVAGGELFF. The CDR3 nucleotides are TGCGCCAGCAGCTTGGTCGCGGGCGGGGAGCTGTTTTTT. The chain carries TRBV5-1 and TRBJ2-2; the D gene is possibly TRBD2 (5 bases). The germline V and J ends were trimmed by 0 bases and 7 bases, with 7 bases remaining between them. Germline CDR1 reads SGHRS; CDR2 reads YFSETQ. The CDR3 runs to 13 residues.

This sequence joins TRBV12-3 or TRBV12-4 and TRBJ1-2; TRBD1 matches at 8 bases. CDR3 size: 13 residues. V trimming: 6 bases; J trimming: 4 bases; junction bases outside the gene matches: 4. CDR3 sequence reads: CASRGTGVYGYTF. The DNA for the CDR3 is TGTGCCAGCAGGGGGACAGGTGTCTATGGCTACACCTTC.

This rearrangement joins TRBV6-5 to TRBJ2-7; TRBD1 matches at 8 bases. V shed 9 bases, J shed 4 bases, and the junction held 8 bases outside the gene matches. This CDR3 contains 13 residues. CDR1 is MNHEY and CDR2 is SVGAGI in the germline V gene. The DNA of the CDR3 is TGTGCCAGTCAGACAGGGGAACTATACGAGCAGTACTTC. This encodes CASQTGELYEQYF.

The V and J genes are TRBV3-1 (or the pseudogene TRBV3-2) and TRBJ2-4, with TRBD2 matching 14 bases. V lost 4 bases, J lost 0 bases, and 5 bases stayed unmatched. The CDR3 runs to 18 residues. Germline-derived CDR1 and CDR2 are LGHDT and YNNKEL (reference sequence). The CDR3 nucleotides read TGTGCCAGCAGCCCCGGACTAGCGGGGGGTCTAGCCAAAAACATTCAGTACTTC. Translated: CASSPGLAGGLAKNIQYF.

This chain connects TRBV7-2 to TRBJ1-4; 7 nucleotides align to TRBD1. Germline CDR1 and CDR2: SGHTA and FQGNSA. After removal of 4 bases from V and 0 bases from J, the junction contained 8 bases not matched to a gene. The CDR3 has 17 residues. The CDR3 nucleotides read TGTGCCAGCAGCTCGAGACAGGGTAATGCAACTAATGAAAAACTGTTTTTT. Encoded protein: CASSSRQGNATNEKLFF.

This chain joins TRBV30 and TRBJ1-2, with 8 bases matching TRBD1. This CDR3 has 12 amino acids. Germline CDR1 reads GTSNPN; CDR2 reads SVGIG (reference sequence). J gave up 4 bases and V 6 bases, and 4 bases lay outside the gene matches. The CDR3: CACTGGVYGYTF. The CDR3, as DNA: TGTGCCTGTACAGGGGGGGTCTATGGCTACACCTTC.

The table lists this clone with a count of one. Here the CDR3 DNA reads TGCGCCAGCAGTGATAATGAGGGCAGCTCCTATGGCTACACCTTC. Residues: CASSDNEGSSYGYTF. This sequence joins TRBV10-2 and TRBJ1-2; D not certain. The germline gives CDR1 WSHSY, CDR2 SAAADI. Trimming removed 3 bases at V and 4 bases at J, with 15 bases between. This CDR3 comprises 15 residues.

CDR3 DNA sequence: TGTGCCAGCAGTTATTCAAACAGGGGGCGAGAGACCCAGTACTTC. This translates into CASSYSNRGRETQYF. The gene calls are TRBV6-2 or TRBV6-3 and TRBJ2-5; 9 bases are shared with TRBD1. This CDR3 has 15 residues. Germline CDR1 MNHEY, CDR2 SVGEGT. V was clipped by 3 bases and J by 4 bases; unmatched bases: 6.

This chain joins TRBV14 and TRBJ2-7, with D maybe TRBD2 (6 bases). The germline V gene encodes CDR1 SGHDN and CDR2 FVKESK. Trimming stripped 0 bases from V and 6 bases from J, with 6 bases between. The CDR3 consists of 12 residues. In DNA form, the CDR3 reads TGTGCCAGCAGCCAAGAGGGGGGCGAGCAGTACTTC. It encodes CASSQEGGEQYF. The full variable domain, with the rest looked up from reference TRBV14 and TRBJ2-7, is EAGVTQFPSHSVIEKGQTVTLRCDPISGHDNLYWYRRVMGKEIKFLLHFVKESKQDESGMPNNRFLAERTGGTYSTLKVQPAELEDSGVYFCASSQEGGEQYFGPGTRLTVT.

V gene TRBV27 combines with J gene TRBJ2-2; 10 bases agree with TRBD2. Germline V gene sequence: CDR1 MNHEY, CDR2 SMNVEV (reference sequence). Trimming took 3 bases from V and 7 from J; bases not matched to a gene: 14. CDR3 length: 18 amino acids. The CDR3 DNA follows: TGTGCCAGCAGTTTCCTAGCGGGGGTCCAGGAGGGGATCGGGGAGCTGTTTTTT. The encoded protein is CASSFLAGVQEGIGELFF.

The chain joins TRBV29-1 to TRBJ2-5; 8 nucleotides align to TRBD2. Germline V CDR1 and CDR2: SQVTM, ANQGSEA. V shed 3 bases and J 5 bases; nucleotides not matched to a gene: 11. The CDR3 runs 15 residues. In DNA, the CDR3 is TGCAGCGTTGATCGGTTGCGGGGGGCTAGGGAGACCCAGTACTTC. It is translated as CSVDRLRGARETQYF.

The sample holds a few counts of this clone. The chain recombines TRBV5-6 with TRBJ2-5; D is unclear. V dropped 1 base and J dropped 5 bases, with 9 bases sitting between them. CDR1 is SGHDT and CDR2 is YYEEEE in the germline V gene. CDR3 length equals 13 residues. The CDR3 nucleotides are TGTGCCAGCAGCTTGTGGTCGAGGGAGACCCAGTACTTC. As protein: CASSLWSRETQYF.